The 21 T cell receptor beta chains listed next were all sequenced from one sample in a study of T cells in Graves' hyperthyroidism and ophthalmopathy. Amplification targeted TCR beta CDR3 regions from RNA transcripts. RT-PCR in the first round (using the HTBI primer set) targeted the TCR CDR3. TCRdb called the multiplex PCR reads again in MiXCR, with one record for every CDR3 protein. The table has a few hundred thousand distinct CDR3 sequences, 15% to 20% seen once. The sample consisted of blood. The receptor source for this set is a woman aged 25 to 39 with Graves' ophthalmopathy.

Note on this clonotype: The conserved phenylalanine or tryptophan is not found at the CDR3 terminus, so this likely reflects a read error. The J gene is TRBJ1-1, the V gene TRBV7-3, with D uncertain. V was cut by 0 bases and J by 1 base, with 9 bases left in between. The CDR3 has 15 amino acids. Germline loops: CDR1 SGHTA, CDR2 FQGTGA. Written as DNA, the CDR3 is TGTGCCAGCAGCTTAACTAATACAGCGAACACTGAAGCTTTCTCT. Its protein product is CASSLTNTANTEAFS.

The V and J genes are TRBV6-6 and TRBJ2-1; tentatively, D is TRBD1 (11 bases). The germline CDR1 and CDR2 sequences are MNHNY and SVGAGI (reference sequence). This CDR3 has 22 residues. Trimming took 0 bases from V and 3 from J, leaving 30 bases between them. CDR3 DNA: TGTGCCAGCAGTTACTCCCCGGGACAGGGGGAAACCGGGACTAGCGACTACAATGAGCAGTTCTTC. Protein: CASSYSPGQGETGTSDYNEQFF.

CDR3 loop: CASNELAGQVSEQFF. The CDR3 coding sequence is TGTGCCAGCAACGAACTAGCGGGTCAGGTTAGTGAGCAGTTCTTC. The chain employs TRBV12-3 or TRBV12-4 and TRBJ2-1; 9 nucleotides match TRBD2. The V gene end was trimmed by 7 bases and the J gene end by 9 bases; junction bases not matched to a gene: 13. This CDR3 is built from 15 residues.

This chain connects TRBV6-4 to TRBJ2-3, with D possibly being TRBD2 (5 bases). Per germline, CDR1 MRHNA and CDR2 SNTAGT. This CDR3 is 14 amino acids long. V was cut by 6 bases and J by 3 bases, with 13 bases left in between. The CDR3, as DNA: TGTGCCAGCAGCCGGGAATACGCTACAGATACGCAGTATTTT. It is translated as CASSREYATDTQYF.

In this sample, this clonotype turned up many times. The V and J genes are TRBV7-2 and TRBJ2-3; D remains unclear. The germline V gene has CDR1 SGHTA and CDR2 FQGNSA. Trimming pared 3 bases from V and 6 bases from J, leaving 7 bases between. This CDR3 has 12 amino acids. The CDR3 DNA reads TGTGCCAGCAGCTTTAAGCAGGATACGCAGTATTTT. It encodes CASSFKQDTQYF.

This chain links TRBV29-1 with TRBJ2-3; D possibly uses TRBD1 or TRBD2 (6 bases each). Germline-derived CDR1 and CDR2 are SQVTM and ANQGSEA. This CDR3 has 15 residues. V lost 4 bases to trimming and J lost 4 bases, with 18 bases between them. The CDR3 reads CSVVLLRGVSDTQYF. CDR3 nucleotides: TGCAGCGTTGTTCTTTTAAGGGGGGTATCAGATACGCAGTATTTT.

The V call is TRBV4-1, the J call TRBJ2-3; 9 bases agree with TRBD2. The junction had 11 bases not matched to a gene; V was cut back by 4 bases and J by 3 bases. CDR1 is MGHRA, CDR2 YSYEKL, per germline. This CDR3 region has 17 residues. CDR3: CASSPGLAGSRTDTQYF. For the CDR3, the DNA is TGCGCCAGCAGCCCGGGCCTAGCGGGATCTAGGACAGATACGCAGTATTTT.

Comments on this clonotype: A read error may be the cause here, since a much bigger clone is one base away. V is TRBV20-1 and J is TRBJ2-4; possibly TRBD1 for D (6 bases). This CDR3 has 11 amino acids. CDR1 is DFQATT, CDR2 SNEGSKA, per germline (reference sequence). Trimming took off 6 bases at V and 8 bases at J, with 11 bases between the two ends. CDR3 sequence: CSAGAEDIQYF. The CDR3 DNA reads as TGCAGTGCGGGGGCTGAGGACATTCAGTACTTC.

The chain combines TRBV5-1 with TRBJ2-1; 7 nucleotides agree with TRBD2. CDR3 size: 16 residues. V trimming: 0 bases; J trimming: 2 bases; junction bases outside the gene matches: 5. CDR1 and CDR2 (germline): SGHRS, YFSETQ. In DNA form, the CDR3 reads TGCGCCAGCAGCTTGGGGAATCGGGGGGCCTACAATGAGCAGTTCTTC. It is translated as CASSLGNRGAYNEQFF.

This clonotype was counted a few times. The chain uses TRBV28 and TRBJ1-6; no firm D call. Trimming took 6 bases from V and 11 from J, leaving 8 bases between them. This CDR3 region has 11 residues. CDR1 is MDHEN and CDR2 is SYDVKM in the germline V gene. The CDR3 DNA follows: TGTGCCAGCAGACAGACACCACCCCTCCACTTT. Protein product: CASRQTPPLHF.

This clonotype was detected many times. This chain links TRBV7-2 with TRBJ1-1; TRBD1 is a possible D gene (5 bases). This CDR3 has 16 amino acids. V lost 1 base, J lost 3 bases, and 15 bases lay in between. Germline CDR1 SGHTA, CDR2 FQGNSA. The CDR3 region is CASSLGADTSYTEAFF. The CDR3 nucleotides are TGTGCCAGCAGCTTAGGGGCGGACACCTCCTACACTGAAGCTTTCTTT.

As for this clonotype: Given a much more abundant clone one base away, this may be a read error. This CDR3 is CAGSQGGAKTDTQYF. The CDR3 bases are TGTGCCGGCAGCCAAGGGGGCGCTAAAACAGATACGCAGTATTTT. The V call is TRBV3-1, the J call TRBJ2-3, with 7 bases matching TRBD1. The CDR3 length is 15 residues. The germline CDR1 and CDR2 sequences are LGHDT and YNNKEL (reference sequence).

This clonotype was seen ten or more times. V is TRBV18 and J is TRBJ2-1; 10 positions agree with TRBD2. The CDR3 is 18 amino acids. V lost 8 bases to trimming and J lost 2 bases; unmatched junction nucleotides: 15. CDR1 is KGHSH and CDR2 is LQKENI in the germline V gene. The CDR3 sequence is CASNGGTGTSATYNEQFF. CDR3 coding DNA: TGTGCCAGCAACGGGGGGACCGGGACTAGCGCTACCTACAATGAGCAGTTCTTC.

V is TRBV3-2 and J is TRBJ2-7; the D call in the table, TRBD2, was not verified against the DNA. TRBV3-2 counts as a pseudogene. The CDR3 is 18 amino acids. CDR3 sequence reads: CASSQDIGPTSGRSRQYF. The DNA of the CDR3 is TGTGCCAGCAGCCAAGATATTGGCCCGACTAGCGGGAGATCGAGACAGTACTTC.

This clonotype was counted ten times or more. V is TRBV28 and J is TRBJ2-5; a weak D match, TRBD1 (7 bases). CDR3 length equals 13 residues. The V gene lost 6 bases and the J gene lost 4 bases, with 12 bases spanning the gap. Per the germline V gene, CDR1 is MDHEN and CDR2 is SYDVKM. The CDR3 region is CASSQGGRETQYF. DNA of the CDR3: TGTGCCAGCAGCCAGGGGGGTAGAGAGACCCAGTACTTC. The whole variable domain, filled in from reference TRBV28 and TRBJ2-5, reads DVKVTQSSRYLVKRTGEKVFLECVQDMDHENMFWYRQDPGLGLRLIYFSYDVKMKEKGDIPEGYSVSREKKERFSLILESASTNQTSMYLCASSQGGRETQYFGPGTRLLVL.

The chain joins TRBV27 to TRBJ1-4, with 7 nucleotides matching TRBD1. J gave up 8 bases and V 5 bases, and 11 bases lay outside the gene matches. This CDR3 region has 15 residues. Germline V lookup: CDR1 MNHEY, CDR2 SMNVEV (reference sequence). Here the CDR3 reads CASSPIQGIEEKLFF. The DNA of the CDR3 is TGTGCCAGCAGTCCTATACAGGGGATAGAAGAAAAACTGTTTTTT.

This clonotype was observed at least ten times. The V gene is TRBV12-3 or TRBV12-4, the J gene TRBJ2-5, with D possibly being TRBD2 (6 bases). This CDR3 region has 14 residues. The germline V and J ends were trimmed by 3 bases and 1 base, with 9 bases remaining between them. The CDR3 bases are TGTGCCAGCAGTTTCGGGGGTGGCCAAGAGACCCAGTACTTC. This translates into CASSFGGGQETQYF.

The gene calls are TRBV6-1 and TRBJ2-2; 8 bases are shared with TRBD1. J gave up 5 bases and V 5 bases, and 7 bases lay outside the gene matches. Germline-derived CDR1 and CDR2 are MNHNS and SASEGT. The CDR3 is 15 residues long. The CDR3 DNA is TGTGCCAGCAGTCGACAGGGGAAAGGGACCGGGGAGCTGTTTTTT. The encoded protein is CASSRQGKGTGELFF.

V usage is TRBV7-9 and J usage is TRBJ2-1, with D unresolved. The germline V gene has CDR1 SEHNR and CDR2 FQNEAQ (reference sequence). Trimming left V 5 bases short and J 7 bases short, with 15 bases between. The CDR3 covers 14 residues. The CDR3 here is CASSHPSARNEQFF. CDR3 coding DNA: TGTGCCAGCAGCCATCCCTCGGCGAGGAATGAGCAGTTCTTC.

In its sample, this clonotype was seen many times. CDR3 in amino acids: CATVGQGSYSPLHF. The CDR3 region has the DNA TGTGCCACCGTTGGACAGGGGTCTTATTCACCCCTCCACTTT. The gene calls are TRBV3-1 and TRBJ1-6, with TRBD1 matching over 9 bases. V shed 10 bases and J 8 bases; nucleotides not matched to a gene: 9. The CDR3 sequence is 14 residues long. Germline V CDR1 and CDR2: LGHDT, YNNKEL (reference sequence).

This chain uses TRBV5-8 with TRBJ1-5; a possible D gene is TRBD1 (6 bases). Trimming took 4 bases from V and 2 from J, leaving 13 bases between them. CDR3 length: 15 amino acids. Germline assignment: CDR1 SGHTS and CDR2 YDEGEE. CDR3 sequence (DNA): TGTGCCAGCAGCCCGACAGGATATGGCAATCAGCCCCAGCATTTT. The encoded protein is CASSPTGYGNQPQHF.